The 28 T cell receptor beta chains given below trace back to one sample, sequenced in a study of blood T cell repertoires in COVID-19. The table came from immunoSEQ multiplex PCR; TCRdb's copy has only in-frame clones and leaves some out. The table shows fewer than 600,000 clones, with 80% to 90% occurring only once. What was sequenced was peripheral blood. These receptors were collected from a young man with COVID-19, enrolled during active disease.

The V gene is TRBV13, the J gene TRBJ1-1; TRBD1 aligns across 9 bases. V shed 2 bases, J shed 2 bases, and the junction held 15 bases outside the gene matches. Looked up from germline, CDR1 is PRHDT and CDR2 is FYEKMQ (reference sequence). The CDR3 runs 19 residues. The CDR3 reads CASSLTSMFRDRDNTEAFF. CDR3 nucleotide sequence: TGTGCCAGCAGCTTAACGAGTATGTTCAGGGACAGGGATAACACTGAAGCTTTCTTT.

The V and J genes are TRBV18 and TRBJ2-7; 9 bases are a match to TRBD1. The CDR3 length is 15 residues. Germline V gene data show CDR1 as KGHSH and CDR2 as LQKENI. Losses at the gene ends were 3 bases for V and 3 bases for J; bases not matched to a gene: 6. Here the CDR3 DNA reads TGTGCCAGCTCACCGATCGGGACAGGGCACTACGAGCAGTACTTC. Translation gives CASSPIGTGHYEQYF.

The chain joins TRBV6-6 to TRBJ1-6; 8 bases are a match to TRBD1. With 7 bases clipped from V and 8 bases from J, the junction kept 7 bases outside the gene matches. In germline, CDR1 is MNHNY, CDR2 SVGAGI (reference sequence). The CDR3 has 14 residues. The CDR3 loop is CASIPGTGYSPLHF. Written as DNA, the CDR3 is TGTGCCAGCATTCCCGGGACAGGATATTCACCCCTCCACTTT.

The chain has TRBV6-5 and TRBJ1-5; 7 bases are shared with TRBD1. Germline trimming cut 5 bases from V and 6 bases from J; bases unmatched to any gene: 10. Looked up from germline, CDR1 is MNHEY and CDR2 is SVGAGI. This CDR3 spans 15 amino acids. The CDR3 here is CASSPDRLVGQPQHF. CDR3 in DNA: TGTGCCAGCAGTCCGGACAGGTTGGTAGGTCAGCCCCAGCATTTT.

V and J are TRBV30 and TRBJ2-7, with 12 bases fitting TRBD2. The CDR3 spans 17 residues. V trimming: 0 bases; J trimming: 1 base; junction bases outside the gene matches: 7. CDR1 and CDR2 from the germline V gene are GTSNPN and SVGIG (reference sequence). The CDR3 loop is CAWSVTGLAGGSYEQYF. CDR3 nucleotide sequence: TGTGCCTGGAGTGTAACGGGTCTAGCGGGAGGGTCCTACGAGCAGTACTTC. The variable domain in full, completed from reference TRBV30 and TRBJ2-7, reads SQTIHQWPATLVQPVGSPLSLECTVEGTSNPNLYWYRQAAGRGLQLLFYSVGIGQISSEVPQNLSASRPQDRQFILSSKKLLLSDSGFYLCAWSVTGLAGGSYEQYFGPGTRLTVT.

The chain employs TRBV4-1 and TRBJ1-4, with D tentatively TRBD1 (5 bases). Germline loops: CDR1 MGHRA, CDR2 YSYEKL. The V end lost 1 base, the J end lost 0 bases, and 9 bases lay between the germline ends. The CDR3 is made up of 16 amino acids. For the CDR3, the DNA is TGCGCCAGCAGCCAAGCTGGGGCTGCAACTAATGAAAAACTGTTTTTT. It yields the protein CASSQAGAATNEKLFF.

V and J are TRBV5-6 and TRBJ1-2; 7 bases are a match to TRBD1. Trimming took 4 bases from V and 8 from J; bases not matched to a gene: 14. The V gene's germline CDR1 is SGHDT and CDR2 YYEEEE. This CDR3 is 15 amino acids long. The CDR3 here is CASSLTGEGLGGYTF. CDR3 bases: TGTGCCAGCAGCCTTACAGGGGAAGGCCTAGGGGGCTACACCTTC.

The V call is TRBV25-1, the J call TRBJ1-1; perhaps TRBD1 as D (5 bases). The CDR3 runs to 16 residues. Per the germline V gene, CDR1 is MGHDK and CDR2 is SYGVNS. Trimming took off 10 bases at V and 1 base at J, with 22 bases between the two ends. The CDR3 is CATNKKDTERNTEAFF. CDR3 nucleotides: TGTGCCACCAATAAAAAGGACACCGAGCGGAACACTGAAGCTTTCTTT.

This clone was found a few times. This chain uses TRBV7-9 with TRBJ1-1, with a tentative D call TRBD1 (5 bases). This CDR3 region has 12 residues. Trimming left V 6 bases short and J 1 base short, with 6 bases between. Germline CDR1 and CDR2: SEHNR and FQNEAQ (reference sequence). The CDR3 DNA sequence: TGTGCCAGCAGGGGGCAGAACACTGAAGCTTTCTTT. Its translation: CASRGQNTEAFF.

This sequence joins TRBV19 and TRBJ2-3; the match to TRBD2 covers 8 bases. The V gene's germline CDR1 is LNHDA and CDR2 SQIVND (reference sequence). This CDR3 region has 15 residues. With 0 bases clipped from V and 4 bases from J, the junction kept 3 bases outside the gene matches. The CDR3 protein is CASSIEAGAPDTQYF. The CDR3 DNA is TGTGCCAGTAGTATAGAAGCGGGAGCCCCAGATACGCAGTATTTT.

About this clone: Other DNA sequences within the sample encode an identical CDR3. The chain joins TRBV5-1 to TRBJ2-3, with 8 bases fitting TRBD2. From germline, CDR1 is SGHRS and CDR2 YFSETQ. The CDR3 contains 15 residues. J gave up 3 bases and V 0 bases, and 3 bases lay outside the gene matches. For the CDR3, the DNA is TGCGCCAGCAGCTTGGCCGGGAGGGGAACAGATACGCAGTATTTT. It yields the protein CASSLAGRGTDTQYF.

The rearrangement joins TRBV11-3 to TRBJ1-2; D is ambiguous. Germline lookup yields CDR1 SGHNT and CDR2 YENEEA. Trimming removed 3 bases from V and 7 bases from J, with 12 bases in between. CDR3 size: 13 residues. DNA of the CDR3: TGTGCCAGCAGCTTGAGAAGGGAGGGTGGCTACACCTTC. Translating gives CASSLRREGGYTF.

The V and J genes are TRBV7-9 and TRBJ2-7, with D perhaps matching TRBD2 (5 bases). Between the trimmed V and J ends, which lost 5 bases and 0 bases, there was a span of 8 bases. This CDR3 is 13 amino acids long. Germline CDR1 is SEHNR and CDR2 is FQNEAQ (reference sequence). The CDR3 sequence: CASSEAVSYEQYF. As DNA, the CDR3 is TGTGCCAGCAGCGAAGCGGTCTCCTACGAGCAGTACTTC.

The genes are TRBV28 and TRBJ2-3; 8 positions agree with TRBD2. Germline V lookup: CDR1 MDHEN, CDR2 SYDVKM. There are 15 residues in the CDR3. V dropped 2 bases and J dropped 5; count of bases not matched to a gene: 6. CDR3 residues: CASSLRGGSRDTQYF. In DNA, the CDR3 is TGTGCCAGCAGTTTACGGGGGGGGAGTAGAGATACGCAGTATTTT.

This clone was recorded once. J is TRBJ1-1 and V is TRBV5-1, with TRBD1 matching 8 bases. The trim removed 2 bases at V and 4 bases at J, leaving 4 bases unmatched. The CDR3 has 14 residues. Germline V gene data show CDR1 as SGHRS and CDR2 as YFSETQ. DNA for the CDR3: TGCGCCAGCAGCTTACCTACAGGGGGCACTGAAGCTTTCTTT. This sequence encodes CASSLPTGGTEAFF.

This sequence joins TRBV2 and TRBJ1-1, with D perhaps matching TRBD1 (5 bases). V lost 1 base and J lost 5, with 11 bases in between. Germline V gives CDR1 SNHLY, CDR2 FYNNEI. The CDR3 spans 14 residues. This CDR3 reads CASSEGRVVTEAFF. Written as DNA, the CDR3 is TGTGCCAGCAGTGAAGGCAGGGTAGTGACTGAAGCTTTCTTT.

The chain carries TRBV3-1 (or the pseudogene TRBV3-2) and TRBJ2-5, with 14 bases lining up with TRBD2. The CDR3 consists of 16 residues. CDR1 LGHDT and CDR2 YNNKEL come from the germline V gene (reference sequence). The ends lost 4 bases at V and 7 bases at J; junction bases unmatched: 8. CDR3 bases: TGTGCCAGCAGCCCAAACCGACTAGCGGGAGGGAGGACCCAGTACTTC. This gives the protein CASSPNRLAGGRTQYF.

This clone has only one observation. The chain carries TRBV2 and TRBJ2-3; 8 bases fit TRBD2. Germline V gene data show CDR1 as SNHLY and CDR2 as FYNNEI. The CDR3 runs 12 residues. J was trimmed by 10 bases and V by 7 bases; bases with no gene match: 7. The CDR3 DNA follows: TGTGCCAGCACCGGGGGGGAGTTTGCGCAGTATTTT. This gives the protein CASTGGEFAQYF.

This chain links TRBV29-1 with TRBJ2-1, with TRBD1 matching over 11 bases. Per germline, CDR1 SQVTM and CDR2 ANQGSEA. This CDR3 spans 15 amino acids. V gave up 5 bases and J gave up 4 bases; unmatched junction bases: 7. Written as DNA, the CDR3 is TGCAGCGTTCCATGGACAGGGGGCCCATACAATGAGCAGTTCTTC. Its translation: CSVPWTGGPYNEQFF.

The CDR3 loop reads CASSFTGNANTEAFF. The CDR3 DNA reads as TGTGCCAGCAGCTTTACGGGGAATGCGAACACTGAAGCTTTCTTT. The chain links TRBV11-3 to TRBJ1-1, with no clear D. Per the germline V gene, CDR1 is SGHNT and CDR2 is YENEEA. The CDR3 is 15 residues long. With 3 bases removed from V and 1 base from J, the gap between germline ends came to 12 bases.

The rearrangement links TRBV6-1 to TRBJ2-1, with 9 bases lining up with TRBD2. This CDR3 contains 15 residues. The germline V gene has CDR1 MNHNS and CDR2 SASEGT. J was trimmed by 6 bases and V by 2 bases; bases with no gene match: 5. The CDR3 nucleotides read TGTGCCAGCAGTGAACTCCGCGGGGGGGCCAATGAGCAGTTCTTC. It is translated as CASSELRGGANEQFF.

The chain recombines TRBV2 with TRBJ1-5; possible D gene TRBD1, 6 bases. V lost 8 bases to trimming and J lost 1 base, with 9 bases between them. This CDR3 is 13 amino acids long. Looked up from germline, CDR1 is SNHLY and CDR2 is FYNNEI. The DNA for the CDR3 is TGTGCCAGCCGGGACATGAGCAATCAGCCCCAGCATTTT. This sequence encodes CASRDMSNQPQHF.

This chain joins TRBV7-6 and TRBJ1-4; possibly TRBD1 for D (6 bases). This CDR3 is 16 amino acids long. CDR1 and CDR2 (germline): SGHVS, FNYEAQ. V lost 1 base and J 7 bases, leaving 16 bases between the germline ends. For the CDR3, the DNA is TGTGCCAGCAGCTTAGGGTTTCTGGGGGCGGGTGAAAAACTGTTTTTT. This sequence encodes CASSLGFLGAGEKLFF.

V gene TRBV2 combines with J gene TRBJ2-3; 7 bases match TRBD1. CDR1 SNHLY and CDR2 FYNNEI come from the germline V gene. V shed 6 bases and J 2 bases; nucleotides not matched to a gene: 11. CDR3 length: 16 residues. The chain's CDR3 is CASSASPTGATDTQYF. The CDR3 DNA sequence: TGTGCCAGCAGCGCCAGCCCCACAGGGGCCACAGATACGCAGTATTTT.

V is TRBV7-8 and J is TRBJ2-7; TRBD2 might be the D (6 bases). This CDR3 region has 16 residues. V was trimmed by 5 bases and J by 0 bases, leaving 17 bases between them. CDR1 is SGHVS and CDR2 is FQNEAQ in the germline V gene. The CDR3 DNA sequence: TGTGCCAGCAGCCCGCGGGAAAGCTCCTACTCCTACGAGCAGTACTTC. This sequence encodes CASSPRESSYSYEQYF.

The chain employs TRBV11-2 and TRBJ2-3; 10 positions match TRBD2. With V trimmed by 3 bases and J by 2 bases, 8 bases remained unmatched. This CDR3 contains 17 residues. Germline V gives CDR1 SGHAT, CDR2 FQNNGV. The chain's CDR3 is CASSLLSGGADTDTQYF. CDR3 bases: TGTGCCAGCAGCTTGCTCAGCGGGGGGGCCGACACAGATACGCAGTATTTT.

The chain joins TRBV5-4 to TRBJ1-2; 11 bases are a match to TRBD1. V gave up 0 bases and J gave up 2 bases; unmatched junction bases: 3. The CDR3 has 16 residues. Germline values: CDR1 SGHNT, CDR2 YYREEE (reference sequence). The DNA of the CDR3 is TGTGCCAGCAGCTTGGGCCGGGACAGGGGGAACTATGGCTACACCTTC. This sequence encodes CASSLGRDRGNYGYTF.

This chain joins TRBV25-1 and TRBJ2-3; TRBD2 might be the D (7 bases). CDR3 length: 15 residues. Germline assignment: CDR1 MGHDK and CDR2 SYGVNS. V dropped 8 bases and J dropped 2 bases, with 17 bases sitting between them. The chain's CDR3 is CASAGAGDNTDTQYF. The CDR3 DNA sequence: TGTGCCAGCGCGGGAGCAGGGGACAACACAGATACGCAGTATTTT.